The 8 T cell receptor beta chains below all came from one sample that was sequenced in a study of early T cells in non-severe SARS-CoV-2 infection. MiXCR, applied by TCRdb to the 5' RACE reads, yields one record per CDR3 protein. The sample records tens of thousands of distinct CDR3 sequences, more than 6.5% being singletons. This material consisted of whole blood, taken at baseline. The receptor source for this set is an adult who was a healthcare worker with PCR-confirmed SARS-CoV-2 infection or an uninfected control (not recorded which).

The V call is TRBV6-2 or TRBV6-3, the J call TRBJ2-3, with D perhaps TRBD1 (6 bases). CDR3 size: 13 residues. Germline V lookup: CDR1 MNHEY, CDR2 SVGEGT. The germline V and J ends were trimmed by 7 bases and 7 bases, with 15 bases remaining between them. CDR3 protein: CASKSTGFHTQYF. CDR3 nucleotide sequence: TGTGCCAGCAAAAGTACAGGGTTCCATACGCAGTATTTT.

This clonotype was recorded a few times. J is TRBJ1-6 and V is TRBV12-3 or TRBV12-4, with a weak D call TRBD1 (5 bases). V gave up 4 bases and J gave up 0 bases, with 13 bases separating them. The length of the CDR3 is 17 residues. The CDR3 DNA reads TGTGCCAGCAGTTGGTGGGGGACGAGCTCCTATAATTCACCCCTCCACTTT. Encoded protein: CASSWWGTSSYNSPLHF.

This clonotype was detected many times. V is TRBV5-1 and J is TRBJ2-7; D possibly matches TRBD1 or TRBD2 (5 bases each). Germline assignment: CDR1 SGHRS and CDR2 YFSETQ. V was pared by 2 bases and J by 2 bases, with 17 bases between. This CDR3 comprises 16 residues. The CDR3 is CASSLGTANLPYEQYF. The CDR3 DNA reads TGCGCCAGCAGCTTAGGGACCGCTAACCTACCCTACGAGCAGTACTTC.

V and J are TRBV3-1 and TRBJ2-4; D is undetermined. The CDR3 loop spans 14 amino acids. The V end lost 0 bases, the J end lost 5 bases, and 8 bases lay between the germline ends. The germline V gene encodes CDR1 LGHDT and CDR2 YNNKEL (reference sequence). The CDR3 nucleotides read TGTGCCAGCAGCCAAGATCATAGGCAAAACATTCAGTACTTC. Encoded protein: CASSQDHRQNIQYF.

This clonotype was seen ten or more times. The gene calls are TRBV7-2 and TRBJ2-5; maybe TRBD2 (5 bases). The V end lost 5 bases, the J end lost 4 bases, and 8 bases lay between the germline ends. The CDR3 runs to 12 residues. CDR1 and CDR2 from the germline V gene are SGHTA and FQGNSA. CDR3 protein: CASSELGETQYF. CDR3 nucleotide sequence: TGTGCCAGCAGCGAACTAGGAGAGACCCAGTACTTC.

CDR3: CASSLVEQRNEQFF. The CDR3 DNA reads as TGTGCCAGCAGCTTAGTAGAACAGCGCAATGAGCAGTTCTTC. This chain connects TRBV7-8 to TRBJ2-1; no firm D call. The germline V gene encodes CDR1 SGHVS and CDR2 FQNEAQ. The CDR3 loop spans 14 amino acids. Trimming left V 1 base short and J 6 bases short, with 10 bases between.

The chain links TRBV28 to TRBJ1-2, with D perhaps matching TRBD1 (6 bases). This CDR3 region has 15 residues. The ends were cut back, 3 bases at V and 5 bases at J, with 16 bases in the middle. Germline lookup yields CDR1 MDHEN and CDR2 SYDVKM. The CDR3 loop is CASSFPGKGEYGYTF. The CDR3 DNA sequence: TGTGCCAGCAGTTTCCCGGGAAAGGGGGAATATGGCTACACCTTC.

This clonotype was counted only a few times. The V and J genes are TRBV6-6 and TRBJ2-3, with no clear D. Germline V gene data show CDR1 as MNHNY and CDR2 as SVGAGI (reference sequence). V lost 0 bases to trimming and J lost 2 bases, with 12 bases between them. The CDR3 has 16 residues. DNA for the CDR3: TGTGCCAGCAGTTACTCGATCCAGGATAACACAGATACGCAGTATTTT. This translates into CASSYSIQDNTDTQYF.